These 10 T cell receptor beta chains were sequenced from one sample in a study of blood T cell repertoires in COVID-19. The repertoire was sequenced with immunoSEQ multiplex PCR; TCRdb's copy has only in-frame clones and lacks some. The sample holds approximately 270,000 clones, 70% to 90% seen once. The sequencing input was peripheral blood. Receptors originate from a woman aged 70-85 years with acute or convalescent COVID-19.

The chain couples TRBV2 to TRBJ2-7; D remains unclear. The CDR3 loop spans 13 amino acids. The V end was cut by 4 bases, the J end by 7 bases, with 14 bases between. From germline, CDR1 is SNHLY and CDR2 FYNNEI. The CDR3 loop is CASSAVTPREQYF. DNA of the CDR3: TGTGCCAGCAGTGCCGTGACGCCGCGGGAGCAGTACTTC. Filled out from reference TRBV2 and TRBJ2-7, the complete variable domain reads EPEVTQTPSHQVTQMGQEVILRCVPISNHLYFYWYRQILGQKVEFLVSFYNNEISEKSEIFDDQFSVERPDGSNFTLKIRSTKLEDSAMYFCASSAVTPREQYFGPGTRLTVT.

This sequence joins TRBV7-6 and TRBJ2-1; TRBD2 aligns across 10 bases. Trimming cost V 4 bases and J 7 bases; bases outside gene matches: 4. CDR1 and CDR2 from the germline V gene are SGHVS and FNYEAQ. The CDR3 contains 14 residues. CDR3 in DNA: TGTGCCAGCAGCTCCCCTAGCGGGGGAAATGAGCAGTTCTTC. The encoded protein is CASSSPSGGNEQFF.

This sequence joins TRBV20-1 and TRBJ2-1, with D tentatively TRBD2 (6 bases). Trimming cost V 3 bases and J 5 bases, with 17 bases left between them. This CDR3 has 15 amino acids. CDR1 DFQATT and CDR2 SNEGSKA come from the germline V gene (reference sequence). The CDR3 is CSASPGLGRDNEQFF. In DNA form, the CDR3 reads TGCAGTGCTAGTCCGGGACTTGGTCGGGACAATGAGCAGTTCTTC.

This chain uses TRBV5-6 with TRBJ1-6; the D is unclear. The CDR3 runs 13 residues. V was cut by 5 bases and J by 8 bases, with 11 bases left in between. Germline V lookup: CDR1 SGHDT, CDR2 YYEEEE. CDR3 sequence (DNA): TGTGCCAGCAGGTTACGCGGTGATTCACCCCTCCACTTT. Residues: CASRLRGDSPLHF.

The V call is TRBV5-1, the J call TRBJ2-7; tentatively, D is TRBD2 (6 bases). Germline CDR1 reads SGHRS; CDR2 reads YFSETQ. V was pared by 0 bases and J by 4 bases, with 14 bases between. CDR3 length equals 15 residues. DNA for the CDR3: TGCGCCAGCAGCTTGGGGGGGACTCAGACTTACGAGCAGTACTTC. It translates to CASSLGGTQTYEQYF.

The table lists this clone with a few counts. This chain uses TRBV19 with TRBJ2-1; perhaps TRBD2 as D (6 bases). Germline CDR1 reads LNHDA; CDR2 reads SQIVND (reference sequence). The CDR3 totals 14 residues. V shed 1 base and J shed 5 bases, with 9 bases lying between them. CDR3 residues: CASSIGGIDNEQFF. In DNA form, the CDR3 reads TGTGCCAGTAGTATAGGCGGGATCGACAATGAGCAGTTCTTC. The full variable domain, completed using reference TRBV19 and TRBJ2-1, is DGGITQSPKYLFRKEGQNVTLSCEQNLNHDAMYWYRQDPGQGLRLIYYSQIVNDFQKGDIAEGYSVSREKKESFPLTVTSAQKNPTAFYLCASSIGGIDNEQFFGPGTRLTVL.

This rearrangement joins TRBV15 to TRBJ1-1; D is unclear. Germline-derived CDR1 and CDR2 are LNHNV and YYDKDF (reference sequence). The CDR3 has 16 amino acids. V dropped 5 bases and J dropped 2 bases, with 18 bases sitting between them. This chain's CDR3 is CATSPRGAASNTEAFF. The CDR3 bases are TGTGCCACCAGCCCCCGGGGAGCGGCCTCCAACACTGAAGCTTTCTTT. Supplemented by reference TRBV15 and TRBJ1-1, the full variable domain reads DAMVIQNPRYQVTQFGKPVTLSCSQTLNHNVMYWYQQKSSQAPKLLFHYYDKDFNNEADTPDNFQSRRPNTSFCFLDIRSPGLGDTAMYLCATSPRGAASNTEAFFGQGTRLTVV.

The genes are TRBV7-2 and TRBJ2-7; possibly TRBD2 for D (5 bases). Trimming stripped 6 bases from V and 6 bases from J, with 15 bases between. In germline, CDR1 is SGHTA, CDR2 FQGNSA. This CDR3 is 13 amino acids long. CDR3 nucleotide sequence: TGTGCCAGCAGGCTATCGGGGTTTGCCGAGCAGTACTTC. This codes for CASRLSGFAEQYF. The variable domain in full, with the rest retrieved from reference TRBV7-2 and TRBJ2-7, is GAGVSQSPSNKVTEKGKDVELRCDPISGHTALYWYRQSLGQGLEFLIYFQGNSAPDKSGLPSDRFSAERTGGSVSTLTIQRTQQEDSAVYLCASRLSGFAEQYFGPGTRLTVT.

The chain combines TRBV29-1 with TRBJ2-1; maybe TRBD2 (5 bases). This CDR3 is 10 amino acids long. CDR1 and CDR2 (germline): SQVTM, ANQGSEA. The germline V and J ends were trimmed by 7 bases and 9 bases, with 10 bases remaining between them. The CDR3 coding sequence is TGCAGCGCCCAACGGGGTGAGCAGTTCTTC. Translating gives CSAQRGEQFF.

This clone has a handful of counts. The rearrangement joins TRBV12-3 or TRBV12-4 to TRBJ1-4; unclear D gene. The V end was cut by 4 bases, the J end by 4 bases, with 4 bases between. CDR3 length: 12 amino acids. CDR3 in amino acids: CASSSLNEKLFF. CDR3 sequence (DNA): TGTGCCAGCAGTTCCCTTAATGAAAAACTGTTTTTT.